These 30 T cell receptor beta chains originate from one sample sequenced in a study of PD-1 blockade in classical Hodgkin lymphoma. Repertoires were generated with immunoSEQ multiplex PCR, while TCRdb's copy carries only in-frame clones and drops some. The table shows 95,000 to 100,000 clones, with around 89% occurring only once. Each of the patients experienced relapse following autologous stem cell transplantation, and their brentuximab vedotin exposure differed. The source material was peripheral blood mononuclear cells (PBMCs), sampled before the second cycle of nivolumab. The receptors here all came from a human donor with classical Hodgkin lymphoma.

V usage is TRBV9 and J usage is TRBJ1-3, with unresolved D. CDR1 and CDR2 from the germline V gene are SGDLS and YYNGEE. CDR3 length: 11 residues. Trimming left V 4 bases short and J 11 bases short, with 10 bases between. Here the CDR3 DNA reads TGTGCCAGCAGCCCCCGAAGGTCCATATATTTT. It is translated as CASSPRRSIYF.

The rearrangement joins TRBV4-3 to TRBJ1-1; D not resolved. V was trimmed by 4 bases and J by 2 bases, leaving 17 bases between them. This CDR3 is 16 amino acids long. The germline V gene has CDR1 LGHNA and CDR2 YSLEER. The CDR3 DNA reads TGCGCCAGCAGCCTTAGACCGCTCAGGCCTAACACTGAAGCTTTCTTT. It yields the protein CASSLRPLRPNTEAFF.

The gene calls are TRBV27 and TRBJ2-7; D unresolved. Germline CDR1 is MNHEY and CDR2 is SMNVEV (reference sequence). V lost 2 bases, J lost 3 bases, and 8 bases lay in between. The CDR3 sequence is 13 residues long. The CDR3 nucleotides are TGTGCCAGCAGTTTAGGGCGGTACTACGAGCAGTACTTC. Amino acids: CASSLGRYYEQYF.

A note on this clone: At the DNA level, this CDR3 is encoded by other sequences in the same sample as well. This chain uses TRBV7-2 with TRBJ1-1; 9 bases map to TRBD1. Per the germline V gene, CDR1 is SGHTA and CDR2 is FQGNSA. Trimming removed 5 bases from V and 4 bases from J; junction bases left unmatched: 5. This CDR3 has 14 residues. CDR3 nucleotides: TGTGCCAGCAGCGGACAGGGGCCGGGCACTGAAGCTTTCTTT. Its translation: CASSGQGPGTEAFF.

The gene calls are TRBV7-3 and TRBJ2-1; unclear D gene. V lost 2 bases, J lost 4 bases, and 15 bases lay in between. Germline loops: CDR1 SGHTA, CDR2 FQGTGA. The CDR3 runs to 16 residues. Here the CDR3 DNA reads TGTGCCAGCAGCTTACGGTCTGGCAACCTTTACAATGAGCAGTTCTTC. Protein sequence: CASSLRSGNLYNEQFF.

The CDR3 bases are TGTGCCAGCAGCATCGGACAGGGAGCCTACGAGCAGTACTTC. This encodes CASSIGQGAYEQYF. The chain recombines TRBV11-2 with TRBJ2-7; 8 bases agree with TRBD1. Per germline, CDR1 SGHAT and CDR2 FQNNGV. The CDR3 is made up of 14 amino acids. V dropped 5 bases and J dropped 2; count of bases not matched to a gene: 5.

The chain joins TRBV7-2 to TRBJ2-1; no reliable D call. Trimming left V 7 bases short and J 10 bases short, with 14 bases between. The CDR3 covers 12 residues. CDR1 and CDR2 from the germline V gene are SGHTA and FQGNSA. CDR3 in amino acids: CASNLRVGEQFF. In DNA, the CDR3 is TGTGCCAGCAACCTCCGCGTGGGGGAGCAGTTCTTC. The variable domain in full, completed from reference TRBV7-2 and TRBJ2-1, reads GAGVSQSPSNKVTEKGKDVELRCDPISGHTALYWYRQSLGQGLEFLIYFQGNSAPDKSGLPSDRFSAERTGGSVSTLTIQRTQQEDSAVYLCASNLRVGEQFFGPGTRLTVL.

This clone appeared a few times. The chain uses TRBV18 and TRBJ1-1, with D hard to call. V lost 2 bases and J lost 0, with 13 bases in between. CDR1 and CDR2 (germline): KGHSH, LQKENI. The CDR3 is 16 amino acids. CDR3 nucleotide sequence: TGTGCCAGCTCACCAGTGGAAATGCCCATGAACACTGAAGCTTTCTTT. Protein: CASSPVEMPMNTEAFF. The full variable domain, with the rest looked up from reference TRBV18 and TRBJ1-1, is NAGVMQNPRHLVRRRGQEARLRCSPMKGHSHVYWYRQLPEEGLKFMVYLQKENIIDESGMPKERFSAEFPKEGPSILRIQQVVRGDSAAYFCASSPVEMPMNTEAFFGQGTRLTVV.

V is TRBV4-3 and J is TRBJ1-5, with 7 bases lining up with TRBD1. Germline V gives CDR1 LGHNA, CDR2 YSLEER. The CDR3 is 16 residues long. The V gene end was trimmed by 3 bases and the J gene end by 7 bases; junction bases not matched to a gene: 12. The chain's CDR3 is CASSQGTGVDGQPQHF. CDR3 in DNA: TGCGCCAGCAGCCAGGGAACAGGGGTTGATGGCCAGCCCCAGCATTTT.

This clone is a singleton in its sample. The V call is TRBV7-6, the J call TRBJ2-7; TRBD1 agrees at 7 bases. With V trimmed by 1 base and J by 3 bases, 6 bases remained unmatched. CDR1 is SGHVS, CDR2 FNYEAQ, per germline. The length of the CDR3 is 15 residues. In DNA, the CDR3 is TGTGCCAGCAGCTTAGTAATAGGGGGCAACTACGAGCAGTACTTC. Amino acids: CASSLVIGGNYEQYF.

This clone was observed a single time. The V and J genes are TRBV27 and TRBJ2-1; TRBD1 aligns across 7 bases. Germline V gives CDR1 MNHEY, CDR2 SMNVEV (reference sequence). The CDR3 length is 14 residues. Trimming at V came to 2 bases and at J to 5 bases, leaving 3 bases not matched to a gene. CDR3 loop: CASSLGQANNEQFF. CDR3 nucleotides: TGTGCCAGCAGTTTAGGACAGGCTAACAATGAGCAGTTCTTC.

The gene calls are TRBV6-6 and TRBJ1-6; 7 bases are a match to TRBD1. CDR3 size: 15 residues. Germline lookup yields CDR1 MNHNY and CDR2 SVGAGI (reference sequence). V was clipped by 2 bases and J by 7 bases; unmatched bases: 5. CDR3 in amino acids: CASSYRGTENSPLHF. DNA for the CDR3: TGTGCCAGCAGTTACCGTGGGACAGAGAATTCACCCCTCCACTTT.

This chain links TRBV5-1 with TRBJ1-6; TRBD1 aligns across 7 bases. The V gene's germline CDR1 is SGHRS and CDR2 YFSETQ. This CDR3 spans 12 amino acids. The J segment lost 10 bases and the V segment lost 5 bases, leaving 3 bases of the junction unmatched. The CDR3 nucleotides are TGCGCCAGCAGTGACAGGGACTCACCCCTCCACTTT. Protein: CASSDRDSPLHF.

The chain employs TRBV9 and TRBJ2-3; TRBD2 matches at 7 bases. V lost 4 bases and J lost 4; bases outside the gene matches: 15. This CDR3 contains 17 residues. Germline CDR1 reads SGDLS; CDR2 reads YYNGEE. The chain's CDR3 is CASSPWEAGRTSDTQYF. The CDR3, as DNA: TGTGCCAGCAGCCCCTGGGAAGCGGGGAGAACTTCAGATACGCAGTATTTT. The complete variable domain, with remaining parts taken from reference TRBV9 and TRBJ2-3, reads DSGVTQTPKHLITATGQRVTLRCSPRSGDLSVYWYQQSLDQGLQFLIQYYNGEERAKGNILERFSAQQFPDLHSELNLSSLELGDSALYFCASSPWEAGRTSDTQYFGPGTRLTVL.

The V gene is TRBV5-8, the J gene TRBJ2-7; 9 bases align to TRBD2. Germline CDR1 SGHTS, CDR2 YDEGEE. This CDR3 has 15 residues. Unmatched junction bases numbered 6, after V lost 1 base and J lost 4 bases. This CDR3 is CASSLTQRGAYEQYF. The DNA of the CDR3 is TGTGCCAGCAGCTTGACCCAGCGGGGGGCGTACGAGCAGTACTTC.

V gene TRBV11-2 combines with J gene TRBJ2-5; no firm D call. Germline loops: CDR1 SGHAT, CDR2 FQNNGV. The V and J ends lost 4 bases and 0 bases respectively, with 0 bases between them. CDR3 length: 11 amino acids. CDR3 loop: CASSYQETQYF. CDR3 sequence (DNA): TGTGCCAGCAGCTACCAAGAGACCCAGTACTTC.

This clone was seen just once. The rearrangement joins TRBV4-3 to TRBJ1-1; tentatively, D is TRBD1 (5 bases). The V and J ends lost 4 bases and 7 bases respectively, with 13 bases between them. Germline V lookup: CDR1 LGHNA, CDR2 YSLEER. The CDR3 runs 13 residues. This CDR3 reads CASSPGRFSEAFF. CDR3 nucleotides: TGCGCCAGCAGCCCGGGGCGATTTAGTGAAGCTTTCTTT.

The chain carries TRBV19 and TRBJ2-1; 9 nucleotides match TRBD2. J lost 9 bases, V lost 3 bases, and 3 bases had no gene match. The CDR3 is 13 residues long. Germline V gene lookup returns CDR1 LNHDA and CDR2 SQIVND (reference sequence). Here the CDR3 reads CASSIRRGGEQFF. The CDR3 DNA reads as TGTGCCAGTAGTATCAGGCGGGGGGGTGAGCAGTTCTTC.

Only a few counts were recorded for this clone. The chain has TRBV11-2 and TRBJ1-6; D is possibly TRBD1 (5 bases). There are 13 residues in the CDR3. The germline V gene has CDR1 SGHAT and CDR2 FQNNGV. V was clipped by 7 bases and J by 7 bases, with 11 bases between them. The CDR3: CASNGQGNSPLHF. The DNA for the CDR3 is TGTGCCAGCAACGGGCAGGGCAATTCACCCCTCCACTTT.

This clone was recorded only once. The CDR3 spells CASRTADSYEQYF. CDR3 bases: TGCGCCAGCAGGACAGCTGACTCCTACGAGCAGTACTTC. The rearrangement joins TRBV5-1 to TRBJ2-7; possibly TRBD1 for D (5 bases). Deletions cut 5 bases from V and 0 bases from J, with 9 bases between. Germline CDR1 SGHRS, CDR2 YFSETQ. This CDR3 has 13 residues.

This clone was counted between two and nine times. The chain employs TRBV7-2 and TRBJ1-2; D possibly corresponds to TRBD1 (6 bases). V lost 7 bases and J lost 2, with 20 bases in between. The CDR3 is 16 residues long. Germline CDR1 is SGHTA and CDR2 is FQGNSA. The chain's CDR3 is CASTSQYRAGNYGYTF. As DNA, the CDR3 is TGTGCCAGCACAAGCCAATACAGGGCTGGGAACTATGGCTACACCTTC.

This sequence joins TRBV18 and TRBJ1-6; maybe TRBD1 (6 bases). CDR1 is KGHSH, CDR2 LQKENI, per germline. The CDR3 has 14 residues. V was trimmed by 4 bases and J by 7 bases, leaving 11 bases between them. The CDR3 sequence is CASSRGQKNSPLHF. The CDR3 DNA reads TGTGCCAGCTCACGGGGACAAAAAAATTCACCCCTCCACTTT.

The V and J genes are TRBV7-9 and TRBJ1-1; D gene ambiguous. CDR1 is SEHNR, CDR2 FQNEAQ, per germline (reference sequence). Trimming pared 4 bases from V and 4 bases from J, leaving 10 bases between. This CDR3 spans 13 amino acids. The CDR3 sequence: CASSSMRGTEAFF. CDR3 DNA: TGTGCCAGCAGCTCTATGCGGGGCACTGAAGCTTTCTTT.

This sequence joins TRBV4-3 and TRBJ2-7, with D possibly matching TRBD1 (6 bases). This CDR3 contains 14 residues. CDR1 LGHNA and CDR2 YSLEER come from the germline V gene. The V and J ends lost 0 bases and 3 bases respectively, with 9 bases between them. The CDR3 bases are TGCGCCAGCAGCCAAGAAAGCAGGGGCTACGAGCAGTACTTC. Translation: CASSQESRGYEQYF.

This clone showed up just once. The chain carries TRBV6-5 and TRBJ1-1, with D perhaps matching TRBD1 (6 bases). CDR1 MNHEY and CDR2 SVGAGI come from the germline V gene. Trimming cost V 0 bases and J 10 bases, with 12 bases left between them. The CDR3 sequence is 13 residues long. CDR3 protein: CASSYSNRGRAFF. In DNA, the CDR3 is TGTGCCAGCAGTTACTCGAACCGGGGGCGAGCTTTCTTT.

V and J are TRBV13 and TRBJ2-1; unclear D gene. This CDR3 comprises 11 residues. The germline V and J ends were trimmed by 2 bases and 7 bases, with 3 bases remaining between them. Germline-derived CDR1 and CDR2 are PRHDT and FYEKMQ (reference sequence). The DNA of the CDR3 is TGTGCCAGCAGCTTATGGAATGAGCAGTTCTTC. It encodes CASSLWNEQFF.

The V call is TRBV7-3, the J call TRBJ1-1; 9 nucleotides agree with TRBD1. This CDR3 has 13 amino acids. Looked up from germline, CDR1 is SGHTA and CDR2 is FQGTGA. J was trimmed by 7 bases and V by 4 bases; bases with no gene match: 4. In nucleotides, the CDR3 is TGTGCCAGCAGCTCGGACAGGGGAGGTGAAGCTTTCTTT. It translates to CASSSDRGGEAFF.

The genes are TRBV27 and TRBJ2-7; D not resolved. V lost 3 bases and J lost 5, with 14 bases in between. Germline V gene data show CDR1 as MNHEY and CDR2 as SMNVEV (reference sequence). The CDR3 consists of 14 residues. CDR3 residues: CASSLLSNPHEQYF. For the CDR3, the DNA is TGTGCCAGCAGTTTGTTATCCAACCCACACGAGCAGTACTTC.

V and J are TRBV30 and TRBJ1-4; a possible D gene is TRBD1 (6 bases). Germline loops: CDR1 GTSNPN, CDR2 SVGIG (reference sequence). Between the trimmed V and J ends, which lost 3 bases and 0 bases, there was a span of 11 bases. The CDR3 covers 15 residues. The CDR3 spells CAWSAGDPTNEKLFF. The CDR3, as DNA: TGTGCCTGGAGCGCAGGGGACCCAACTAATGAAAAACTGTTTTTT.

The chain is built from TRBV9 and TRBJ2-4; D is ambiguous. Germline V gives CDR1 SGDLS, CDR2 YYNGEE. This CDR3 comprises 14 residues. The V end lost 0 bases, the J end lost 6 bases, and 10 bases lay between the germline ends. The CDR3 loop is CASSVGQLRNIQYF. The CDR3 region has the DNA TGTGCCAGCAGCGTAGGTCAGCTCAGAAACATTCAGTACTTC.